This T cell receptor (beta chain) was found in a study of OX40 agonist ivuxolimab in advanced cancers. Overall study context: Patients took ivuxolimab, an agonistic anti-OX40 (CD134) antibody. General study findings and limits: The mean number of expanded clones was higher in CD8+ T cells than in CD4+.

Trimming pared 3 bases from V and 0 bases from J, leaving 18 bases between. This CDR3 contains 17 residues. Germline CDR1 reads SGHDT; CDR2 reads YYEEEE. For this clone: No antigen is known for it.

Assay used: immunoSEQ multiplex PCR; TCRdb lists only in-frame clones, some missing. The data contain about 120,000 clones, roughly 95% of them seen just once; the ten biggest clones take up less than 0.2%. Blood samples were obtained at baseline, cycle 4 day 1, and cycle 7 day 1. The sequence was obtained from an adult with an advanced solid tumor such as melanoma, head and neck, liver or kidney cancer. This chain links TRBV5-6 with TRBJ1-1, with D possibly being TRBD1 (5 bases). The sequences come from CD4+ or CD8+ T cells sorted from blood, collected in a trial of the OX40 agonist ivuxolimab. CDR3 region: CASSSRGPGLLNTEAFF. In DNA form, the CDR3 reads TGTGCCAGCAGCTCGAGGGGTCCGGGACTCCTGAACACTGAAGCTTTCTTT.